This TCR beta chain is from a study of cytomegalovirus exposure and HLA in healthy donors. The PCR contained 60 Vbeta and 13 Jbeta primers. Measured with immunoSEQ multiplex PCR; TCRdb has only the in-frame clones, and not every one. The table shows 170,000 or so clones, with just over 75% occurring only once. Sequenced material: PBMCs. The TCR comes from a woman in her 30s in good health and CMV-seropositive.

CDR3 in amino acids: CARSPGQGAANYGYTF. CDR3 bases: TGTGCCAGAAGCCCGGGACAGGGGGCGGCAAACTATGGCTACACCTTC. This sequence joins TRBV5-3 and TRBJ1-2; 12 bases fit TRBD1. Being an ORF, TRBV5-3 has a function that is uncertain. V shed 4 bases, J shed 2 bases, and the junction held 6 bases outside the gene matches. This CDR3 is built from 16 residues.